One sample yielded the 32 T cell receptor beta chains listed below, sequenced in a study of control samples from healthy donors and cancer patients. Clones were sequenced by immunoSEQ multiplex PCR, and TCRdb holds only the in-frame ones, with some missing. This table holds about 77,000 clones, around 92% found once. The sequenced sample consisted of blood. The receptors shown here come from a woman between 55 and 75 years old in good health.

The chain links TRBV5-1 to TRBJ1-2; TRBD1 matches 7 bases. The CDR3 runs 13 residues. Germline V gives CDR1 SGHRS, CDR2 YFSETQ. The ends lost 4 bases at V and 2 bases at J; junction bases unmatched: 2. The CDR3 region has the DNA TGCGCCAGCAGCCGGGACAGCAACTATGGCTACACCTTC. It encodes CASSRDSNYGYTF. The full variable domain, rest sourced from reference TRBV5-1 and TRBJ1-2, is KAGVTQTPRYLIKTRGQQVTLSCSPISGHRSVSWYQQTPGQGLQFLFEYFSETQRNKGNFPGRFSGRQFSNSRSEMNVSTLELGDSALYLCASSRDSNYGYTFGSGTRLTVV.

The chain joins TRBV11-3 to TRBJ2-3; 8 bases map to TRBD2. CDR1 is SGHNT and CDR2 is YENEEA in the germline V gene. CDR3 length equals 16 residues. J lost 3 bases, V lost 3 bases, and 8 bases had no gene match. The CDR3 sequence is CASSLSGGRRTDTQYF. The CDR3 DNA reads TGTGCCAGCAGCTTGAGTGGCGGGAGGCGGACAGATACGCAGTATTTT.

The chain joins TRBV6-4 to TRBJ2-7; 7 positions match TRBD2. V trimming: 7 bases; J trimming: 1 base; junction bases outside the gene matches: 7. CDR1 is MRHNA, CDR2 SNTAGT, per germline. This CDR3 is built from 14 residues. The CDR3 loop is CASTRRGVSYEQYF. CDR3 sequence (DNA): TGTGCCAGCACTCGACGGGGGGTATCCTACGAGCAGTACTTC.

This clone came up once. The chain joins TRBV28 to TRBJ1-1; 9 bases agree with TRBD1. With 7 bases clipped from V and 1 base from J, the junction kept 7 bases outside the gene matches. From germline, CDR1 is MDHEN and CDR2 SYDVKM. This CDR3 spans 15 amino acids. CDR3 bases: TGTGCCAGCACCCCACCGGGACAGGGGAACACTGAAGCTTTCTTT. Translating gives CASTPPGQGNTEAFF.

The chain is built from TRBV4-2 and TRBJ1-1; the match to TRBD1 covers 10 bases. This CDR3 region has 14 residues. Germline assignment: CDR1 LGHNA and CDR2 YNFKEQ. Trimming cost V 4 bases and J 1 base; bases outside gene matches: 0. The CDR3 region has the DNA TGTGCCAGCAGCCGGACAGGGGGGAACACTGAAGCTTTCTTT. Protein: CASSRTGGNTEAFF.

V is TRBV19 and J is TRBJ2-5; possibly TRBD2 for D (5 bases). The length of the CDR3 is 15 residues. Trimming removed 4 bases at V and 4 bases at J, with 16 bases between. Germline values: CDR1 LNHDA, CDR2 SQIVND (reference sequence). The CDR3 DNA reads as TGTGCCAGTAGTAGGAGGTGGGGAACGGGAGAGACCCAGTACTTC. This encodes CASSRRWGTGETQYF.

The chain joins TRBV19 to TRBJ2-3; D might be TRBD1 (6 bases). The germline CDR1 and CDR2 sequences are LNHDA and SQIVND (reference sequence). CDR3 length equals 16 residues. The ends were cut back, 4 bases at V and 3 bases at J, with 17 bases in the middle. Written as DNA, the CDR3 is TGTGCCAGTAGTACCCCTCCAGGGGATGGAACAGATACGCAGTATTTT. This translates into CASSTPPGDGTDTQYF.

This chain uses TRBV4-3 with TRBJ1-6; D ambiguous. Per germline, CDR1 LGHNA and CDR2 YSLEER. CDR3 size: 12 residues. The germline V and J ends were trimmed by 0 bases and 12 bases, with 6 bases remaining between them. CDR3 sequence: CASSQDREPLHF. Written as DNA, the CDR3 is TGCGCCAGCAGCCAAGACCGAGAACCCCTCCACTTT.

The chain's CDR3 is CASSSGVRGGYTF. The CDR3 bases are TGTGCCAGCAGTTCGGGGGTCCGAGGAGGCTACACCTTC. The chain recombines TRBV28 with TRBJ1-2; D might be TRBD1 (5 bases). Trimming took off 4 bases at V and 8 bases at J, with 14 bases between the two ends. Germline loops: CDR1 MDHEN, CDR2 SYDVKM. The CDR3 runs 13 residues.

In the case of this clone: Distinct nucleotide sequences in the sample also encode this CDR3. The J gene is TRBJ1-3, the V gene TRBV15; maybe TRBD1 (5 bases). CDR1 is LNHNV and CDR2 is YYDKDF in the germline V gene (reference sequence). The CDR3 runs 16 residues. Trimming took off 3 bases at V and 6 bases at J, with 18 bases between the two ends. The CDR3 DNA reads TGTGCCACCAGCAGTGATCTAGGGACGGGGAAAAACACCATATATTTT. As protein: CATSSDLGTGKNTIYF.

The V gene is TRBV4-1, the J gene TRBJ2-1, with D possibly TRBD2 on 6 matching bases. Trimming cost V 4 bases and J 5 bases, with 6 bases left between them. The CDR3 runs to 12 residues. Germline V CDR1 and CDR2: MGHRA, YSYEKL. Here the CDR3 reads CASSLADNEQFF. DNA for the CDR3: TGCGCCAGCAGCCTAGCGGACAATGAGCAGTTCTTC.

V gene TRBV9 combines with J gene TRBJ2-2; 10 bases are shared with TRBD2. J was trimmed by 2 bases and V by 3 bases; bases with no gene match: 4. Germline lookup yields CDR1 SGDLS and CDR2 YYNGEE. This CDR3 contains 16 residues. The CDR3 sequence is CASSAGTSANTGELFF. The CDR3 nucleotides are TGTGCCAGCAGCGCTGGGACTAGCGCTAACACCGGGGAGCTGTTTTTT.

V is TRBV10-3 and J is TRBJ1-4, with D unclear. V lost 4 bases and J 0 bases, leaving 6 bases between the germline ends. Germline CDR1 and CDR2: ENHRY and SYGVKD. CDR3 length equals 14 residues. The DNA of the CDR3 is TGTGCCATCAGTGGGCAGGCAACTAATGAAAAACTGTTTTTT. This gives the protein CAISGQATNEKLFF.

Remarks on this clone: The sample has other DNA sequences that encode this CDR3 too. The chain uses TRBV5-1 and TRBJ2-1; the match to TRBD2 covers 7 bases. Germline values: CDR1 SGHRS, CDR2 YFSETQ. The CDR3 covers 15 residues. After removal of 4 bases from V and 0 bases from J, the junction contained 4 bases not matched to a gene. Written as DNA, the CDR3 is TGCGCCAGCAGCCTCGGCGGGGGCTCCTACAATGAGCAGTTCTTC. Its translation: CASSLGGGSYNEQFF.

The rearrangement joins TRBV24-1 to TRBJ1-4; D gene unclear. The V gene lost 3 bases and the J gene lost 5 bases, with 3 bases spanning the gap. The CDR3 spans 12 residues. Germline V gives CDR1 KGHDR, CDR2 SFDVKD. The CDR3 nucleotides are TGTGCCACCAGTGATGAAAATGAAAAACTGTTTTTT. This translates into CATSDENEKLFF.

This chain connects TRBV6-2 or TRBV6-3 to TRBJ1-5; possibly TRBD1 for D (5 bases). The CDR3 is made up of 14 amino acids. Trimming removed 2 bases from V and 3 bases from J, with 8 bases in between. Germline V lookup: CDR1 MNHEY, CDR2 SVGEGT. The DNA of the CDR3 is TGTGCCAGCAGTTACAGGGGCAACAATCAGCCCCAGCATTTT. This codes for CASSYRGNNQPQHF.

The table lists this clone with a count of one. The chain recombines TRBV6-2 or TRBV6-3 with TRBJ2-5; D is ambiguous. This CDR3 contains 11 residues. Germline V CDR1 and CDR2: MNHEY, SVGEGT. The V end lost 2 bases, the J end lost 5 bases, and 3 bases lay between the germline ends. In DNA, the CDR3 is TGTGCCAGCAGTTACGCGGAGACCCAGTACTTC. The encoded protein is CASSYAETQYF.

This rearrangement joins TRBV9 to TRBJ2-7, with TRBD2 identical over 10 bases. The length of the CDR3 is 15 residues. V shed 3 bases, J shed 0 bases, and the junction held 3 bases outside the gene matches. Germline CDR1 SGDLS, CDR2 YYNGEE. CDR3 amino acids: CASSAGLAASYEQYF. The CDR3 bases are TGTGCCAGCAGCGCCGGACTAGCGGCCTCCTACGAGCAGTACTTC.

The V call is TRBV9, the J call TRBJ2-1; 7 bases match TRBD1. The CDR3 is 12 residues long. Germline values: CDR1 SGDLS, CDR2 YYNGEE. V trimming: 7 bases; J trimming: 7 bases; junction bases outside the gene matches: 5. CDR3 bases: TGTGCCAGCCAGGGCAGGGGGAATGAGCAGTTCTTC. Residues: CASQGRGNEQFF.

The CDR3 reads CASSAAPTVSSYNSPLHF. In DNA, the CDR3 is TGTGCCAGCAGCGCCGCTCCGACGGTGAGCTCCTATAATTCACCCCTCCACTTT. The chain joins TRBV9 to TRBJ1-6, with D hard to call. V dropped 3 bases and J dropped 0 bases, with 16 bases sitting between them. The CDR3 consists of 18 residues. CDR1 and CDR2 (germline): SGDLS, YYNGEE.

V gene TRBV27 combines with J gene TRBJ2-7; TRBD1 might be the D (6 bases). In germline, CDR1 is MNHEY, CDR2 SMNVEV (reference sequence). The CDR3 is 13 amino acids. Trimming took 7 bases from V and 3 from J, leaving 13 bases between them. The CDR3 spells CASTTSRGYEQYF. The CDR3 DNA follows: TGTGCCAGCACCACGAGCAGGGGCTACGAGCAGTACTTC.

This chain joins TRBV5-4 and TRBJ2-3; D is uncertain. Per the germline V gene, CDR1 is SGHNT and CDR2 is YYREEE (reference sequence). The CDR3 totals 16 residues. V was cut by 0 bases and J by 6 bases, with 17 bases left in between. The chain's CDR3 is CASSLDYGRSFDTQYF. In DNA form, the CDR3 reads TGTGCCAGCAGCTTGGATTACGGTCGCTCATTCGATACGCAGTATTTT.

The chain carries TRBV9 and TRBJ1-1; D is unclear. Looked up from germline, CDR1 is SGDLS and CDR2 is YYNGEE. The CDR3 has 14 amino acids. V lost 0 bases and J lost 5, with 11 bases in between. In nucleotides, the CDR3 is TGTGCCAGCAGCGTAGAGGAAAGGGTAACTGAAGCTTTCTTT. Translation: CASSVEERVTEAFF.

Here the CDR3 DNA reads TGTGCCAGCAGTTCTTCCTCCATGGCTGGCTACACCTTC. Protein: CASSSSSMAGYTF. The rearrangement joins TRBV6-5 to TRBJ1-2; D ambiguous. With 4 bases removed from V and 7 bases from J, the gap between germline ends came to 13 bases. This CDR3 contains 13 residues. Germline V CDR1 and CDR2: MNHEY, SVGAGI.

The gene calls are TRBV30 and TRBJ1-6; D call uncertain. CDR3 size: 15 residues. Germline lookup yields CDR1 GTSNPN and CDR2 SVGIG (reference sequence). Trimming cost V 3 bases and J 5 bases, with 14 bases left between them. The CDR3 loop reads CAWSLGPWNNSPLHF. As DNA, the CDR3 is TGTGCCTGGAGCCTTGGGCCCTGGAATAATTCACCCCTCCACTTT.

V usage is TRBV7-3 and J usage is TRBJ1-6; D remains ambiguous. V gave up 4 bases and J gave up 4 bases, with 8 bases separating them. The CDR3 loop spans 14 amino acids. Per the germline V gene, CDR1 is SGHTA and CDR2 is FQGTGA. The CDR3 sequence: CASSSPGYNSPLHF. Here the CDR3 DNA reads TGTGCCAGCAGCTCCCCAGGTTATAATTCACCCCTCCACTTT. The entire variable domain, with the rest obtained from reference TRBV7-3 and TRBJ1-6, is as follows: GAGVSQTPSNKVTEKGKYVELRCDPISGHTALYWYRQSLGQGPEFLIYFQGTGAADDSGLPNDRFFAVRPEGSVSTLKIQRTERGDSAVYLCASSSPGYNSPLHFGNGTRLTVT.

The V and J genes are TRBV28 and TRBJ1-6; D is perhaps TRBD1 (5 bases). Trimming took off 7 bases at V and 4 bases at J, with 14 bases between the two ends. CDR3 length: 15 amino acids. Germline values: CDR1 MDHEN, CDR2 SYDVKM. The CDR3 nucleotides are TGTGCCAGCAACTTGCGGGGGGGATATAATTCACCCCTCCACTTT. Amino acids: CASNLRGGYNSPLHF.

The genes are TRBV6-5 and TRBJ2-2; the D is unclear. This CDR3 contains 15 residues. Per germline, CDR1 MNHEY and CDR2 SVGAGI. V was pared by 8 bases and J by 0 bases, with 13 bases between. The CDR3 protein is CASRKGSSNTGELFF. CDR3 DNA: TGTGCCAGCCGAAAAGGGTCTTCGAACACCGGGGAGCTGTTTTTT.

This clone was recorded only once. V is TRBV5-1 and J is TRBJ1-1; D may be TRBD1 (5 bases). The length of the CDR3 is 16 residues. Trimming left V 1 base short and J 2 bases short, with 15 bases between. Germline CDR1 is SGHRS and CDR2 is YFSETQ. The CDR3 is CASSLMGRTANTEAFF. In DNA form, the CDR3 reads TGCGCCAGCAGCTTGATGGGACGCACCGCAAACACTGAAGCTTTCTTT.

The rearrangement joins TRBV7-2 to TRBJ2-2; D possibly matches TRBD1 or TRBD2 (5 bases each). This CDR3 contains 15 residues. The germline V gene has CDR1 SGHTA and CDR2 FQGNSA. V was shortened by 3 bases and J by 6 bases, with 14 bases between the two germline ends. The CDR3 loop is CASSLTGRRAGELFF. The CDR3 DNA reads TGTGCCAGCAGCTTGACGGGGCGCCGGGCCGGGGAGCTGTTTTTT.

The chain joins TRBV5-1 to TRBJ2-1, with 10 bases matching TRBD2. Germline trimming cut 4 bases from V and 8 bases from J; bases unmatched to any gene: 9. CDR3 length: 15 amino acids. Germline V gene sequence: CDR1 SGHRS, CDR2 YFSETQ. The DNA for the CDR3 is TGCGCCAGCAGCCCCTCTAGCGGGAGTCACCATGAGCAGTTCTTC. It specifies CASSPSSGSHHEQFF.

The V and J genes are TRBV3-1 (or the pseudogene TRBV3-2) and TRBJ1-2, with 7 nucleotides matching TRBD1. Trimming removed 3 bases from V and 5 bases from J; junction bases left unmatched: 6. CDR1 is LGHDT and CDR2 is YNNKEL in the germline V gene (reference sequence). The CDR3 spans 14 residues. The CDR3 sequence: CASSQGTASYGYTF. The CDR3 bases are TGTGCCAGCAGCCAGGGGACAGCTTCTTATGGCTACACCTTC.